The 9 T cell receptor beta chains below were found in one sample sequenced in a study of T cell clones after liver transplantation. The protocol was immunoSEQ multiplex PCR, while the TCRdb copy is restricted to in-frame clones and leaves out a portion. Here the sample spans under 90,000 clones, 80% being singletons. The sample in question was CD4+ T cells from blood, obtained before liver transplant. Every receptor here comes from a human donor who received a liver transplant.

V gene TRBV2 combines with J gene TRBJ1-2; D uncertain. The CDR3 runs to 14 residues. V shed 1 base and J shed 0 bases, with 6 bases lying between them. The germline V gene has CDR1 SNHLY and CDR2 FYNNEI. The CDR3 DNA reads TGTGCCAGCAGTGAAGGGCAGACTAACTATGGCTACACCTTC. Protein sequence: CASSEGQTNYGYTF.

The chain is built from TRBV28 and TRBJ1-3; TRBD1 might be the D (6 bases). Per germline, CDR1 MDHEN and CDR2 SYDVKM. V gave up 3 bases and J gave up 0 bases, with 12 bases separating them. The length of the CDR3 is 16 residues. CDR3 bases: TGTGCCAGCAGTTTTCTCGGGGGCTCCTCTGGAAACACCATATATTTT. Amino acids: CASSFLGGSSGNTIYF.

The V gene is TRBV7-9, the J gene TRBJ2-2; D tentatively reads TRBD1 or TRBD2 (6 bases each). Germline CDR1 and CDR2: SEHNR and FQNEAQ (reference sequence). The CDR3 length is 15 residues. V was shortened by 5 bases and J by 3 bases, with 13 bases between the two germline ends. The CDR3 nucleotides are TGTGCCAGCAGCGCCACGGGGGCGTACACCGGGGAGCTGTTTTTT. This encodes CASSATGAYTGELFF.

The chain is built from TRBV5-1 and TRBJ2-1; 8 nucleotides agree with TRBD2. The germline V gene encodes CDR1 SGHRS and CDR2 YFSETQ. V shed 2 bases, J shed 5 bases, and the junction held 6 bases outside the gene matches. CDR3 length: 15 residues. The CDR3 protein is CASSFSGTSNNEQFF. CDR3 bases: TGCGCCAGCAGCTTTTCCGGGACTAGTAACAATGAGCAGTTCTTC.

This chain connects TRBV9 to TRBJ2-7, with TRBD1 as a possible D gene (6 bases). The CDR3 loop spans 14 amino acids. Germline values: CDR1 SGDLS, CDR2 YYNGEE. V was pared by 4 bases and J by 3 bases, with 14 bases between. CDR3 amino acids: CASSPGTSSYEQYF. The DNA for the CDR3 is TGTGCCAGCAGCCCGGGGACAAGTAGCTACGAGCAGTACTTC.

The chain uses TRBV10-3 and TRBJ2-7; the D is unclear. V lost 5 bases and J 4 bases, leaving 9 bases between the germline ends. The germline V gene has CDR1 ENHRY and CDR2 SYGVKD. CDR3 length equals 12 residues. Here the CDR3 reads CAISSFPYEQYF. CDR3 sequence (DNA): TGTGCCATCAGTTCTTTTCCGTACGAGCAGTACTTC.

The V call is TRBV5-1, the J call TRBJ2-1, with D possibly matching TRBD2 (6 bases). Germline V CDR1 and CDR2: SGHRS, YFSETQ. The CDR3 is made up of 17 amino acids. V lost 4 bases and J lost 9, with 26 bases in between. The CDR3 region is CASSTRGRELPRGEQFF. The CDR3 coding sequence is TGCGCCAGCAGCACCCGGGGACGGGAGTTGCCCCGGGGTGAGCAGTTCTTC.

Turning to this clone: The sample carries other DNA sequences with the same CDR3. This chain joins TRBV19 and TRBJ1-1, with a weak D call TRBD1 (6 bases). Germline V gene sequence: CDR1 LNHDA, CDR2 SQIVND (reference sequence). V lost 2 bases and J lost 2, with 15 bases in between. The length of the CDR3 is 16 residues. The CDR3 loop is CASSIIGAGANTEAFF. Here the CDR3 DNA reads TGTGCCAGTAGTATAATCGGGGCAGGGGCTAACACTGAAGCTTTCTTT.

The chain is built from TRBV9 and TRBJ1-2; a weak D match, TRBD1 (5 bases). The CDR3 spans 15 residues. V was cut by 4 bases and J by 0 bases, with 13 bases left in between. From germline, CDR1 is SGDLS and CDR2 YYNGEE. In nucleotides, the CDR3 is TGTGCCAGCAGCTCCTCCGGGGGACCTAACTATGGCTACACCTTC. It encodes CASSSSGGPNYGYTF.